These 30 T cell receptor beta chains were all obtained from the same sample, sequenced in a study of cytomegalovirus exposure and HLA in healthy donors. The PCR was carried out with 60 Vbeta primers and 13 Jbeta primers. Libraries were prepared by immunoSEQ multiplex PCR; TCRdb keeps only in-frame clonotypes and omits some of them. The sample is made up of tens of thousands of clones, and the top ten hold about a sixth of it. Sequencing was done on a sample of PBMCs. The receptors were gathered from a male donor in good health and CMV-seronegative.

The rearrangement uses TRBV9 and TRBJ1-2, with D possibly TRBD1 on 5 matching bases. Germline CDR1 and CDR2: SGDLS and YYNGEE. V was trimmed by 0 bases and J by 0 bases, leaving 6 bases between them. The CDR3 length is 14 residues. CDR3 bases: TGTGCCAGCAGCGTAGGACAGCCTAACTATGGCTACACCTTC. It codes for CASSVGQPNYGYTF.

The J gene is TRBJ2-1, the V gene TRBV7-6; D is undetermined. Trimming took 8 bases from V and 1 from J, leaving 9 bases between them. The CDR3 contains 13 residues. The germline gives CDR1 SGHVS, CDR2 FNYEAQ. The CDR3, as DNA: TGTGCCAGCCTAGGAGATTCCTACAATGAGCAGTTCTTC. The encoded protein is CASLGDSYNEQFF.

The V call is TRBV4-3, the J call TRBJ2-5; no firm D call. The CDR3 spans 13 residues. Germline V gives CDR1 LGHNA, CDR2 YSLEER. V lost 3 bases and J lost 1, with 6 bases in between. The CDR3 region has the DNA TGCGCCAGCAGCCAGCTACCCCAAGAGACCCAGTACTTC. This codes for CASSQLPQETQYF.

This sequence joins TRBV2 and TRBJ1-2; D not resolved. Germline lookup yields CDR1 SNHLY and CDR2 FYNNEI. The CDR3 is 15 amino acids. V was shortened by 3 bases and J by 6 bases, with 17 bases between the two germline ends. The CDR3 is CASSERWRDGNGYTF. The CDR3 nucleotides are TGTGCCAGCAGTGAGAGGTGGCGGGATGGGAATGGCTACACCTTC. Full variable domain (outside the CDR3, taken from reference TRBV2 and TRBJ1-2): EPEVTQTPSHQVTQMGQEVILRCVPISNHLYFYWYRQILGQKVEFLVSFYNNEISEKSEIFDDQFSVERPDGSNFTLKIRSTKLEDSAMYFCASSERWRDGNGYTFGSGTRLTVV.

V usage is TRBV7-9 and J usage is TRBJ2-2; 7 bases match TRBD2. The CDR3 totals 16 residues. The V segment lost 3 bases and the J segment 3 bases; nucleotides outside the gene matches: 7. The germline gives CDR1 SEHNR, CDR2 FQNEAQ (reference sequence). CDR3 residues: CASSLDGGSYTGELFF. The CDR3 DNA reads TGTGCCAGCAGCTTGGACGGGGGGTCCTACACCGGGGAGCTGTTTTTT.

The chain carries TRBV2 and TRBJ2-2; 8 nucleotides agree with TRBD2. This CDR3 is built from 16 residues. Germline V gives CDR1 SNHLY, CDR2 FYNNEI. The V segment lost 1 base and the J segment 5 bases; nucleotides outside the gene matches: 6. Written as DNA, the CDR3 is TGTGCCAGCAGTGAAGGGGGACTAGTGAATACCGGGGAGCTGTTTTTT. Its protein product is CASSEGGLVNTGELFF. Using reference TRBV2 and TRBJ2-2 for the parts outside the CDR3, the full variable domain is EPEVTQTPSHQVTQMGQEVILRCVPISNHLYFYWYRQILGQKVEFLVSFYNNEISEKSEIFDDQFSVERPDGSNFTLKIRSTKLEDSAMYFCASSEGGLVNTGELFFGEGSRLTVL.

The chain employs TRBV4-1 and TRBJ2-6, with 7 bases that match TRBD1. With 5 bases clipped from V and 0 bases from J, the junction kept 13 bases outside the gene matches. The CDR3 sequence is 19 residues long. CDR1 is MGHRA and CDR2 is YSYEKL in the germline V gene. CDR3 loop: CASSRQRDSINSGANVLTF. CDR3 sequence (DNA): TGCGCCAGCAGCAGACAACGGGACAGTATCAACTCTGGGGCCAACGTCCTGACTTTC.

The chain uses TRBV5-4 and TRBJ2-3, with a weak D call TRBD1 (6 bases). The CDR3 totals 17 residues. CDR1 is SGHNT, CDR2 YYREEE, per germline (reference sequence). Trimming removed 0 bases at V and 3 bases at J, with 17 bases between. For the CDR3, the DNA is TGTGCCAGCAGCTTGGAGTCAGGGGAGTTAGTGACAGATACGCAGTATTTT. It translates to CASSLESGELVTDTQYF.

The J gene is TRBJ1-3, the V gene TRBV30, with D unresolved. V dropped 0 bases and J dropped 3 bases, with 9 bases sitting between them. In germline, CDR1 is GTSNPN, CDR2 SVGIG (reference sequence). The CDR3 covers 14 residues. The DNA for the CDR3 is TGTGCCTGGAGTGTACTGTCTTTTGGAAACACCATATATTTT. The encoded protein is CAWSVLSFGNTIYF.

This rearrangement joins TRBV4-1 to TRBJ1-5; 8 bases map to TRBD1. CDR3 length equals 17 residues. V lost 0 bases to trimming and J lost 5 bases; unmatched junction nucleotides: 9. Germline CDR1 reads MGHRA; CDR2 reads YSYEKL. The DNA of the CDR3 is TGCGCCAGCAGCCAAGATGGGGACCGACAGGGGTATCAGCCCCAGCATTTT. Amino acids: CASSQDGDRQGYQPQHF.

V is TRBV30 and J is TRBJ1-4; the match to TRBD1 covers 8 bases. V lost 6 bases and J lost 6; bases outside the gene matches: 9. CDR1 and CDR2 from the germline V gene are GTSNPN and SVGIG (reference sequence). The CDR3 length is 14 residues. The CDR3 protein is CACPPDRGHEKLFF. The DNA of the CDR3 is TGTGCCTGTCCCCCCGACAGGGGTCATGAAAAACTGTTTTTT.

Comment on this clone: Other DNA sequences in the same sample also yield this CDR3. This rearrangement joins TRBV18 to TRBJ1-1; 8 nucleotides line up with TRBD1. CDR1 KGHSH and CDR2 LQKENI come from the germline V gene. The CDR3 has 14 residues. Trimming took 5 bases from V and 5 from J; bases not matched to a gene: 7. CDR3 bases: TGTGCCAGCTCAAAGACAGGGGAAAGAACTGAAGCTTTCTTT. This codes for CASSKTGERTEAFF.

CDR3 bases: TGTGCCAGTAGTACCTCGACAGGATCTGGGGCCAACGTCCTGACTTTC. Translation gives CASSTSTGSGANVLTF. The chain uses TRBV19 and TRBJ2-6, with a tentative D call TRBD1 (6 bases). Germline CDR1 reads LNHDA; CDR2 reads SQIVND (reference sequence). The CDR3 is made up of 16 amino acids. The V and J ends lost 4 bases and 1 base respectively, with 11 bases between them. The whole variable domain, filled in from reference TRBV19 and TRBJ2-6, reads DGGITQSPKYLFRKEGQNVTLSCEQNLNHDAMYWYRQDPGQGLRLIYYSQIVNDFQKGDIAEGYSVSREKKESFPLTVTSAQKNPTAFYLCASSTSTGSGANVLTFGAGSRLTVL.

The chain recombines TRBV30 with TRBJ1-1; D possibly corresponds to TRBD1 (5 bases). Germline lookup yields CDR1 GTSNPN and CDR2 SVGIG (reference sequence). The CDR3 length is 12 residues. The V end lost 4 bases, the J end lost 5 bases, and 11 bases lay between the germline ends. The CDR3 region has the DNA TGTGCCTGGAACAGGTTGGCGACTGAAGCTTTCTTT. Its protein product is CAWNRLATEAFF.

The genes are TRBV5-1 and TRBJ1-2, with TRBD1 matching over 9 bases. V was clipped by 4 bases and J by 0 bases; unmatched bases: 4. Per germline, CDR1 SGHRS and CDR2 YFSETQ. The CDR3 is made up of 15 amino acids. The DNA for the CDR3 is TGCGCCAGCAGCGTAGACAGGGGGACTAACTATGGCTACACCTTC. This encodes CASSVDRGTNYGYTF.

The chain recombines TRBV4-1 with TRBJ2-3; 15 nucleotides match TRBD2. Germline lookup yields CDR1 MGHRA and CDR2 YSYEKL. CDR3 length equals 21 residues. Trimming removed 4 bases from V and 4 bases from J; junction bases left unmatched: 18. CDR3: CASSRPPGLAGGKGFADTQYF. DNA of the CDR3: TGCGCCAGCAGCCGCCCACCGGGACTAGCGGGGGGTAAGGGTTTTGCAGATACGCAGTATTTT.

The CDR3 coding sequence is TGCGCCAGCAGCTTAGAAAGGGCCGGACTTGAAGCTTTCTTT. It translates to CASSLERAGLEAFF. The rearrangement uses TRBV5-1 and TRBJ1-1, with no clear D. The germline V gene encodes CDR1 SGHRS and CDR2 YFSETQ. The CDR3 totals 14 residues. Trimming stripped 2 bases from V and 7 bases from J, with 15 bases between.

The chain is built from TRBV9 and TRBJ2-3; D is undetermined. V was cut by 0 bases and J by 3 bases, with 8 bases left in between. The CDR3 length is 14 residues. CDR1 is SGDLS, CDR2 YYNGEE, per germline. Here the CDR3 reads CASSVAPLTDTQYF. In nucleotides, the CDR3 is TGTGCCAGCAGCGTAGCCCCCCTTACAGATACGCAGTATTTT.

The chain combines TRBV5-1 with TRBJ2-7, with TRBD1 matching 8 bases. J lost 1 base, V lost 5 bases, and 5 bases had no gene match. The CDR3 length is 14 residues. Germline lookup yields CDR1 SGHRS and CDR2 YFSETQ. The CDR3 bases are TGCGCCAGCAGTTGGGACAGGACTTCCTACGAGCAGTACTTC. Protein: CASSWDRTSYEQYF.

This chain uses TRBV4-1 with TRBJ2-7; TRBD2 agrees at 13 bases. This CDR3 is 21 amino acids long. Germline V lookup: CDR1 MGHRA, CDR2 YSYEKL. V lost 0 bases and J lost 0; bases outside the gene matches: 14. CDR3 coding DNA: TGCGCCAGCAGCCAAGATCTTCTAGGACTAGCGGGGGTGGGTCCCTCCTACGAGCAGTACTTC. Encoded protein: CASSQDLLGLAGVGPSYEQYF.

The rearrangement links TRBV7-9 to TRBJ2-7; TRBD1 agrees at 9 bases. The CDR3 covers 15 residues. V shed 5 bases and J 2 bases; nucleotides not matched to a gene: 7. The germline V gene encodes CDR1 SEHNR and CDR2 FQNEAQ (reference sequence). CDR3 nucleotide sequence: TGTGCCAGCAGCGACAGGGGGGTGGTCCCCTACGAGCAGTACTTC. Its translation is CASSDRGVVPYEQYF.

The chain is built from TRBV29-1 and TRBJ1-1, with TRBD1 as a possible D gene (5 bases). Trimming stripped 6 bases from V and 5 bases from J, with 19 bases between. Germline values: CDR1 SQVTM, CDR2 ANQGSEA. The CDR3 sequence is 14 residues long. DNA of the CDR3: TGCAGCGTCCAGCGTAGGGGCCCGGAGACTGAAGCTTTCTTT. This translates into CSVQRRGPETEAFF.

This rearrangement joins TRBV4-1 to TRBJ1-1, with 9 positions matching TRBD1. V trimming: 1 base; J trimming: 1 base; junction bases outside the gene matches: 1. The CDR3 sequence is 15 residues long. Germline V gene sequence: CDR1 MGHRA, CDR2 YSYEKL. CDR3 loop: CASSQGQGGNTEAFF. The CDR3 coding sequence is TGCGCCAGCAGCCAAGGACAGGGGGGGAACACTGAAGCTTTCTTT.

V and J are TRBV7-3 and TRBJ2-7, with 9 bases lining up with TRBD1. Looked up from germline, CDR1 is SGHTA and CDR2 is FQGTGA. After removal of 5 bases from V and 6 bases from J, the junction contained 14 bases not matched to a gene. The CDR3 extends over 16 amino acids. This CDR3 reads CASSPQGTGQGFEQYF. The CDR3 DNA follows: TGTGCCAGCAGCCCGCAGGGTACTGGACAGGGGTTCGAGCAGTACTTC.

The chain links TRBV7-2 to TRBJ1-5; TRBD1 agrees at 8 bases. V gave up 1 base and J gave up 7 bases; unmatched junction bases: 6. This CDR3 is 15 amino acids long. Germline V CDR1 and CDR2: SGHTA, FQGNSA. The CDR3 region is CASSLVDRDGQPQHF. CDR3 DNA sequence: TGTGCCAGCAGCTTAGTGGACAGGGACGGCCAGCCCCAGCATTTT.

The chain is built from TRBV4-1 and TRBJ1-6; possible D gene TRBD1, 6 bases. The germline CDR1 and CDR2 sequences are MGHRA and YSYEKL. V was shortened by 4 bases and J by 7 bases, with 17 bases between the two germline ends. The CDR3 covers 16 residues. CDR3 nucleotide sequence: TGCGCCAGCAGCCTCCTTTCGGGGGGCCAGAATTCACCCCTCCACTTT. Its protein is CASSLLSGGQNSPLHF.

The V and J genes are TRBV9 and TRBJ1-1, with D uncertain. This CDR3 is 13 amino acids long. CDR1 and CDR2 (germline): SGDLS, YYNGEE. V lost 1 base and J 2 bases, leaving 6 bases between the germline ends. DNA of the CDR3: TGTGCCAGCAGCGTAACACACAACACTGAAGCTTTCTTT. It translates to CASSVTHNTEAFF.

V gene TRBV6-5 combines with J gene TRBJ1-6; TRBD1 aligns across 8 bases. Germline trimming cut 5 bases from V and 10 bases from J; bases unmatched to any gene: 4. This CDR3 region has 13 residues. CDR1 MNHEY and CDR2 SVGAGI come from the germline V gene. For the CDR3, the DNA is TGTGCCAGCAGTACGGACAGGGACTCACCCCTCCACTTT. Translated, it gives CASSTDRDSPLHF.

The chain has TRBV14 and TRBJ2-7; D gene uncertain. CDR1 and CDR2 (germline): SGHDN, FVKESK. Trimming shortened V by 4 bases and J by 3 bases, and 10 bases separated the two germline ends. The CDR3 covers 13 residues. CDR3 in DNA: TGTGCCAGCAGCCCCCTGAGAGGCTACGAGCAGTACTTC. Protein product: CASSPLRGYEQYF. Variable domain in full (rest from reference TRBV14 and TRBJ2-7): EAGVTQFPSHSVIEKGQTVTLRCDPISGHDNLYWYRRVMGKEIKFLLHFVKESKQDESGMPNNRFLAERTGGTYSTLKVQPAELEDSGVYFCASSPLRGYEQYFGPGTRLTVT.

Concerning this clone: Additional DNA sequences in this sample encode the identical CDR3. The chain links TRBV12-5 to TRBJ1-5; tentatively, D is TRBD1 (6 bases). Germline CDR1 and CDR2: LGHNT and FRNRAP. V gave up 1 base and J gave up 2 bases, with 6 bases separating them. This CDR3 has 14 amino acids. The CDR3: CASGLGQGNQPQHF. The CDR3 DNA is TGTGCTAGTGGTTTGGGACAGGGCAATCAGCCCCAGCATTTT.